These 27 T cell receptor beta chains were sequenced from one sample in a study of tumor-infiltrating lymphocytes in primary liver carcinoma. Researchers drew blood RNA from unsorted whole blood and extracted germline DNA as well. Priming with a constant-region primer yielded TCR beta cDNA from 400 to 500 ng total RNA. Investigators got TCR beta libraries out of three nested multiplex PCR rounds, done with slightly modified ARM-PCR. Rounds one and two of PCR, each of roughly 10 cycles, were primed with TRBV1-TRBV30 forward primers and a C-beta reverse primer. TCRdb reprocessed the multiplex PCR reads with MiXCR, giving one entry per CDR3 protein. The data contain fewer than 350,000 distinct CDR3 sequences, over 55% of them singletons. The sample taken for sequencing was peripheral blood. The receptors originated from a man aged 35 to 55 with primary liver carcinoma and hepatitis B virus infection.

In its sample, this clonotype was seen once. The conserved final phenylalanine or tryptophan is absent from the CDR3, which likely points to a read error. The chain has TRBV10-3 and TRBJ2-1; D uncertain. CDR3 length equals 13 residues. V gave up 0 bases and J gave up 5 bases, with 5 bases separating them. Germline CDR1 and CDR2: ENHRY and SYGVKD. DNA for the CDR3: TGTGCCATCAGTGAGTCGCAGGACAATGAGCAGTTCTCC. It codes for CAISESQDNEQFS.

The rearrangement uses TRBV5-5 and TRBJ2-2; D is ambiguous. Per the germline V gene, CDR1 is SGHKS and CDR2 is YYEKEE (reference sequence). The CDR3 extends over 15 amino acids. Between the trimmed V and J ends, which lost 5 bases and 8 bases, there was a span of 19 bases. CDR3 region: CASSFKDSARGELFF. The CDR3 DNA reads TGTGCCAGCAGTTTTAAAGACTCGGCTAGAGGGGAGCTGTTTTTT.

V and J are TRBV7-8 and TRBJ2-7; D perhaps matches TRBD2 (5 bases). This CDR3 has 14 residues. Germline assignment: CDR1 SGHVS and CDR2 FQNEAQ. V was pared by 8 bases and J by 6 bases, with 20 bases between. CDR3 sequence: CASAQIRGVSEQYF. The CDR3 coding sequence is TGTGCCAGCGCCCAAATACGGGGAGTAAGCGAGCAGTACTTC. The full variable domain, completed using reference TRBV7-8 and TRBJ2-7, is GAGVSQSPRYKVAKRGQDVALRCDPISGHVSLFWYQQALGQGPEFLTYFQNEAQLDKSGLPSDRFFAERPEGSVSTLKIQRTQQEDSAVYLCASAQIRGVSEQYFGPGTRLTVT.

This clonotype appeared a single time. The chain has TRBV5-1 and TRBJ1-3; D is perhaps TRBD1 (6 bases). The ends were cut back, 5 bases at V and 2 bases at J, with 14 bases in the middle. CDR3 length: 15 residues. Germline values: CDR1 SGHRS, CDR2 YFSETQ. The DNA of the CDR3 is TGCGCCAGCAGACTAACAGGGTTAACTGGAAACACCATATATTTT. Encoded protein: CASRLTGLTGNTIYF.

The chain has TRBV7-8 and TRBJ2-1, with a weak D call TRBD2 (5 bases). Germline V CDR1 and CDR2: SGHVS, FQNEAQ. Trimming took 4 bases from V and 3 from J, leaving 19 bases between them. The CDR3 loop spans 17 amino acids. The CDR3 region is CASSSLVSAGVYNEQFF. CDR3 bases: TGTGCCAGCAGCTCCCTCGTGAGTGCGGGCGTCTACAATGAGCAGTTCTTC. Combining the CDR3 with reference TRBV7-8 and TRBJ2-1 gives the whole variable domain GAGVSQSPRYKVAKRGQDVALRCDPISGHVSLFWYQQALGQGPEFLTYFQNEAQLDKSGLPSDRFFAERPEGSVSTLKIQRTQQEDSAVYLCASSSLVSAGVYNEQFFGPGTRLTVL.

V gene TRBV6-5 combines with J gene TRBJ1-2, with 7 positions matching TRBD1. The germline CDR1 and CDR2 sequences are MNHEY and SVGAGI. CDR3 size: 16 residues. The trim removed 3 bases at V and 4 bases at J, leaving 11 bases unmatched. The CDR3 reads CASSYNTGVWSYGYTF. CDR3 coding DNA: TGTGCCAGCAGTTATAATACAGGGGTTTGGAGCTATGGCTACACCTTC.

This clonotype has ten or more counts. The chain combines TRBV6-5 with TRBJ1-5; D remains ambiguous. Trimming removed 2 bases from V and 4 bases from J, with 6 bases in between. Germline assignment: CDR1 MNHEY and CDR2 SVGAGI. The CDR3 length is 13 residues. This CDR3 reads CASSYGPNQPQHF. DNA for the CDR3: TGTGCCAGCAGTTACGGACCGAATCAGCCCCAGCATTTT.

Details on this clonotype: At one boundary the junction diverges from the germline segment, which might be a read error. V usage is TRBV12-3 or TRBV12-4 and J usage is TRBJ1-3; TRBD1 agrees at 10 bases. This CDR3 has 18 amino acids. The CDR3 nucleotides read TGTGTCAGCAGGGGGGACAGGGGAGGGTCGTACTCTGGAAACACCATATATTTT. Translation gives CVSRGDRGGSYSGNTIYF.

The V call is TRBV11-3, the J call TRBJ2-7; D call uncertain. Germline-derived CDR1 and CDR2 are SGHNT and YENEEA. This CDR3 contains 13 residues. V dropped 1 base and J dropped 5 bases, with 9 bases sitting between them. CDR3 sequence: CASSLGDENEQYF. CDR3 DNA: TGTGCCAGCAGCTTAGGAGATGAAAACGAGCAGTACTTC.

As concerns this clonotype: The missing conserved phenylalanine or tryptophan at the end of this CDR3 makes a read error likely. This chain connects TRBV6-6 to TRBJ2-7; 12 bases match TRBD1. Germline V lookup: CDR1 MNHNY, CDR2 SVGAGI (reference sequence). This CDR3 is built from 15 residues. The CDR3 DNA is TGTGCCAGCAGCCAACCGGGACAGGGGGCCTACAAGCAGTACTCC. Encoded protein: CASSQPGQGAYKQYS.

As to this clonotype: The junction departs from germline at one end; a sequencing error may be responsible. The chain has TRBV4-3 and TRBJ1-4; D gene unclear. Germline V gene data show CDR1 as LGHNA and CDR2 as YSLEER. This CDR3 contains 15 residues. The CDR3 protein is CASSQEGSSNERLFF. For the CDR3, the DNA is TGCGCCAGCAGCCAAGAGGGTAGTTCTAATGAAAGACTGTTTTTT.

The chain recombines TRBV4-1 with TRBJ2-2; D possibly uses TRBD1 or TRBD2 (5 bases each). The germline V gene has CDR1 MGHRA and CDR2 YSYEKL. This CDR3 is 12 amino acids long. Trimming shortened V by 8 bases and J by 8 bases, and 12 bases separated the two germline ends. The CDR3 nucleotides are TGCGCCAGCGCGAGGGACCCGGGGGAGCTGTTTTTT. This gives the protein CASARDPGELFF.

The chain employs TRBV4-2 and TRBJ2-1; a possible D gene is TRBD2 (6 bases). Trimming took off 7 bases at V and 5 bases at J, with 21 bases between the two ends. Germline CDR1 LGHNA, CDR2 YNFKEQ. The CDR3 runs to 16 residues. The chain's CDR3 is CASNQTRSGANNEQFF. Written as DNA, the CDR3 is TGTGCCAGCAACCAGACTCGGTCGGGAGCGAACAATGAGCAGTTCTTC.

This clonotype was observed at least ten times. CDR3 residues: CSVESIKNIQYF. CDR3 DNA sequence: TGCAGCGTTGAAAGTATCAAAAACATTCAGTACTTC. The V and J genes are TRBV29-1 and TRBJ2-4; the D is unclear. The germline V gene encodes CDR1 SQVTM and CDR2 ANQGSEA. V lost 2 bases and J 3 bases, leaving 5 bases between the germline ends. CDR3 size: 12 residues.

This clonotype has only a few counts. The chain links TRBV29-1 to TRBJ2-5; D is perhaps TRBD1 or TRBD2 (5 bases each). In germline, CDR1 is SQVTM, CDR2 ANQGSEA. The V end lost 1 base, the J end lost 0 bases, and 15 bases lay between the germline ends. This CDR3 region has 16 residues. The CDR3: CSVEGGWGTDQETQYF. CDR3 in DNA: TGCAGCGTTGAAGGGGGGTGGGGGACGGACCAAGAGACCCAGTACTTC.

This clonotype was observed a few times. Since a much larger clone is just one base distant, this may be a read error. The rearrangement uses TRBV5-5 and TRBJ2-7; 8 bases match TRBD2. CDR1 and CDR2 from the germline V gene are SGHKS and YYEKEE (reference sequence). The CDR3 loop spans 14 amino acids. The CDR3 region is CANSLIAGTDEQYF. As DNA, the CDR3 is TGTGCCAACAGCTTGATAGCGGGAACAGACGAGCAGTACTTC.

The sample holds a few counts of this clonotype. The chain has TRBV5-5 and TRBJ1-4, with a tentative D call TRBD1 (5 bases). The V gene lost 3 bases and the J gene lost 3 bases, with 15 bases spanning the gap. Germline V gene sequence: CDR1 SGHKS, CDR2 YYEKEE (reference sequence). This CDR3 is 16 amino acids long. The CDR3 loop reads CASSSEGRVANEKLFF. CDR3 in DNA: TGTGCCAGCAGCTCTGAGGGACGAGTCGCTAATGAAAAACTGTTTTTT.

On this clonotype itself: The junction differs from germline at one of its ends, possibly a read error. The rearrangement joins TRBV28 to TRBJ2-7; D is perhaps TRBD1 (6 bases). The CDR3 extends over 15 amino acids. Germline V CDR1 and CDR2: MDHEN, SYDVKM. DNA for the CDR3: TGTGCCAGCAACTCCGGGACACATGTCTCCTACGAACAGTACTTC. Translated: CASNSGTHVSYEQYF.

This clonotype came up many times. No conserved phenylalanine or tryptophan is present at the end of the CDR3, so a read error is the likely explanation. J is TRBJ1-4 and V is TRBV11-2; 10 nucleotides line up with TRBD1. V lost 5 bases, J lost 5 bases, and 11 bases stayed unmatched. The CDR3 has 17 residues. CDR1 is SGHAT and CDR2 is FQNNGV in the germline V gene. In DNA form, the CDR3 reads TGTGCCAGCAGCGTCACCGGGACAGGGGCGATAAATGAAAAACTGTTTCTT. As protein: CASSVTGTGAINEKLFL.

Comments on this clonotype: The germline gene is not matched at one end of the junction; a read error may be the cause. The gene calls are TRBV11-3 and TRBJ2-1; a weak D match, TRBD2 (5 bases). The germline gives CDR1 SGHNT, CDR2 YENEEA. This CDR3 has 12 amino acids. CDR3 DNA sequence: TGTGCCAGCAGCTTTGACTACAATGAACAGTTCTTC. It translates to CASSFDYNEQFF.

Only one count was recorded for this clonotype. V and J are TRBV29-1 and TRBJ2-5, with 8 bases lining up with TRBD2. Trimming cost V 7 bases and J 1 base; bases outside gene matches: 8. The CDR3 contains 14 residues. Per germline, CDR1 SQVTM and CDR2 ANQGSEA. The CDR3 DNA follows: TGCAGCGCGGGAGGGGCAGGCCTCCAAGAGACCCAGTACTTC. It yields the protein CSAGGAGLQETQYF.

This chain links TRBV6-2 or TRBV6-3 with TRBJ2-7; TRBD1 or TRBD2 may be the D gene (5 bases each). The ends were cut back, 9 bases at V and 7 bases at J, with 19 bases in the middle. This CDR3 comprises 13 residues. CDR1 MNHEY and CDR2 SVGEGT come from the germline V gene. CDR3 sequence reads: CASGPGSQGEQYF. For the CDR3, the DNA is TGTGCCAGTGGTCCAGGGAGCCAAGGGGAGCAGTACTTC.

The rearrangement uses TRBV7-2 and TRBJ1-1; a weak D match, TRBD1 (6 bases). In germline, CDR1 is SGHTA, CDR2 FQGNSA. The CDR3 extends over 14 amino acids. V dropped 5 bases and J dropped 4 bases, with 14 bases sitting between them. In DNA form, the CDR3 reads TGTGCCAGCAGCCTAACAGGGAGGCGCACTGAAGCTTTCTTT. Translation: CASSLTGRRTEAFF.

This clonotype was counted a few times. This could be a read error, since a much larger clone is one nucleotide away. DNA for the CDR3: TGCAGCGCGCGGCAGAGACGGACTGAAGCTTTCTTT. Translation: CSARQRRTEAFF. The chain links TRBV29-1 to TRBJ1-1; D gene uncertain. V was shortened by 7 bases and J by 5 bases, with 14 bases between the two germline ends. Germline CDR1 SQVTM, CDR2 ANQGSEA. The CDR3 spans 12 residues.

The chain combines TRBV6-2 or TRBV6-3 with TRBJ2-1, with a tentative D call TRBD2 (5 bases). CDR1 MNHEY and CDR2 SVGEGT come from the germline V gene. The CDR3 covers 13 residues. V was cut by 4 bases and J by 15 bases, with 19 bases left in between. The CDR3, as DNA: TGTGCCAGCAGTTTCCCACTAGAGAATCCGCGGTTCTTC. This gives the protein CASSFPLENPRFF.

As regards this clonotype: A much larger clone sits a single nucleotide away, making a read error possible. The chain combines TRBV4-1 with TRBJ2-2; D gene uncertain. V was cut by 1 base and J by 9 bases, with 12 bases left in between. Germline assignment: CDR1 MGHRA and CDR2 YSYEKL. The CDR3 contains 14 residues. CDR3 sequence reads: CASSQVGLLRELFF. As DNA, the CDR3 is TGCGCCAGCAGCCAAGTAGGCCTTCTCAGGGAGCTGTTTTTT.

The chain carries TRBV28 and TRBJ2-7; D is uncertain. This CDR3 spans 15 amino acids. V dropped 1 base and J dropped 2 bases, with 12 bases sitting between them. From germline, CDR1 is MDHEN and CDR2 SYDVKM. CDR3 sequence (DNA): TGTGCCAGCAGTTTATCAGACCCGCGCCCCTACGAGCAGTACTTC. The encoded protein is CASSLSDPRPYEQYF.